The present TCR beta chain was sequenced within a study of blood T cell repertoires in COVID-19. Overall study: The United States, Italy and Spain provided the acute and convalescent COVID-19 samples. T cells, B-cell-depleted T cells, or PBMCs supplied cDNA or gDNA.

CDR1 LNHDA and CDR2 SQIVND come from the germline V gene (reference sequence). The CDR3 has 16 amino acids. The J segment lost 2 bases and the V segment lost 6 bases, leaving 9 bases of the junction unmatched. Per the original methods: Nucleated cell counts were estimated from reference gene primer amplification. The assay was immunoSEQ multiplex PCR, and TCRdb's table has in-frame clones only and misses some. Clone size and V and J calls were adopted from that table, with D and trimming inferred from the DNA. Among about 73,000 clones listed, about 83% were seen once. The material sequenced was peripheral blood. The sequence was collected from a man between 45 and 60 years old with active COVID-19. This chain links TRBV19 with TRBJ2-1, with 8 bases matching TRBD1. The CDR3 region is CASRIQTGDPYNEQFF. The CDR3 DNA is TGTGCCAGTAGGATCCAGACAGGGGACCCCTACAATGAGCAGTTCTTC. The full variable domain, rest sourced from reference TRBV19 and TRBJ2-1, is DGGITQSPKYLFRKEGQNVTLSCEQNLNHDAMYWYRQDPGQGLRLIYYSQIVNDFQKGDIAEGYSVSREKKESFPLTVTSAQKNPTAFYLCASRIQTGDPYNEQFFGPGTRLTVL.